This is a list of T cell receptor beta chains from one sample in a study of CD8+ T cells in alopecia areata. Libraries were prepared by immunoSEQ multiplex PCR; TCRdb keeps only in-frame clonotypes and omits some of them. The data hold about 210,000 clones, with approximately 70% observed a single time. Sequences were derived from CD4+ T cells sorted from blood, sampled at approximately week 45, from a patient treated with tofacitinib. The source is a human donor with alopecia areata. The CDR3 runs from the conserved cysteine through the conserved F or W. D genes are given only for firm matches. Size values are once, few and many counts, or a class for expanded clones, and some rows have none.

clone size: few; J gene: TRBJ1-6; D gene: NA; V gene: TRBV7-9; CDR3 protein: CASSLGGSPLHF
clone size: NA; J gene: TRBJ1-1; D gene: NA; V gene: TRBV29-1; CDR3 protein: CSVVGQSHYTEAFF
clone size: many; J gene: TRBJ1-2; D gene: NA; V gene: TRBV19; CDR3 protein: CASFYGVDGYTF
clone size: NA; J gene: TRBJ1-6; D gene: NA; V gene: TRBV25-1; CDR3 protein: CASSAGGENSPLHF
clone size: NA; J gene: TRBJ1-2; D gene: NA; V gene: TRBV19; CDR3 protein: CASSRQGEAYGYTF
clone size: NA; J gene: TRBJ2-6; D gene: NA; V gene: TRBV9; CDR3 protein: CASGDSGANVLTF
clone size: NA; J gene: TRBJ2-7; D gene: NA; V gene: TRBV10-3; CDR3 protein: CAIRGEQYYEQYF
clone size: NA; J gene: TRBJ2-7; D gene: NA; V gene: TRBV2; CDR3 protein: CASSEAVHREEQYF
clone size: NA; J gene: TRBJ1-5; D gene: NA; V gene: TRBV11-2; CDR3 protein: CASSTRGNQPQHF
clone size: NA; J gene: TRBJ1-2; D gene: NA; V gene: TRBV9; CDR3 protein: CASSVEPTTRGYTF
clone size: NA; J gene: TRBJ1-2; D gene: NA; V gene: TRBV19; CDR3 protein: CASSQSLSNYGYTF
clone size: NA; J gene: TRBJ1-2; D gene: NA; V gene: TRBV7-2; CDR3 protein: CASSSYSNAYGYTF
clone size: once; J gene: TRBJ2-4; D gene: NA; V gene: TRBV7-2; CDR3 protein: CASSLVGDVSIQYF
clone size: NA; J gene: TRBJ1-1; D gene: NA; V gene: TRBV29-1; CDR3 protein: CSALFDTEAFF
clone size: few; J gene: TRBJ2-5; D gene: NA; V gene: TRBV5-6; CDR3 protein: CASSLEETQYF
clone size: NA; J gene: TRBJ2-3; D gene: NA; V gene: TRBV9; CDR3 protein: CASSVVIGGAQYF
clone size: few; J gene: TRBJ1-1; D gene: NA; V gene: TRBV7-2; CDR3 protein: CASSLVRAVEAFF
clone size: NA; J gene: TRBJ1-5; D gene: TRBD1; V gene: TRBV19; CDR3 protein: CASSATGGFYQPQHF
clone size: NA; J gene: TRBJ2-3; D gene: NA; V gene: TRBV7-2; CDR3 protein: CASSLGGPQDTQYF
clone size: NA; J gene: TRBJ2-2; D gene: NA; V gene: TRBV29-1; CDR3 protein: CSVSQQDATGELFF
clone size: NA; J gene: TRBJ1-2; D gene: NA; V gene: TRBV29-1; CDR3 protein: CSVSDSTTNYGYTF
clone size: NA; J gene: TRBJ2-5; D gene: NA; V gene: TRBV25-1; CDR3 protein: CASSALNDLETQYF
clone size: NA; J gene: TRBJ1-5; D gene: NA; V gene: TRBV27; CDR3 protein: CASSLAGFNQPQHF
clone size: NA; J gene: TRBJ1-5; D gene: TRBD1; V gene: TRBV29-1; CDR3 protein: CSFAGGVGQPQHF
clone size: NA; J gene: TRBJ2-7; D gene: TRBD2; V gene: TRBV6-6; CDR3 protein: CASSYGRDGTYEQYF
clone size: NA; J gene: TRBJ1-1; D gene: NA; V gene: TRBV20-1; CDR3 protein: CSAETSGGAFF
clone size: NA; J gene: TRBJ1-3; D gene: NA; V gene: TRBV5-1; CDR3 protein: CASSLRLRTEFSGNTIYF
clone size: NA; J gene: TRBJ2-2; D gene: NA; V gene: TRBV28; CDR3 protein: CASSPPTINTGELFF
clone size: NA; J gene: TRBJ2-2; D gene: TRBD1; V gene: TRBV27; CDR3 protein: CASSLFFGDRGSGELFF
clone size: NA; J gene: TRBJ2-7; D gene: NA; V gene: TRBV12-5; CDR3 protein: CASSLAGMPYEQYF
clone size: few; J gene: TRBJ1-5; D gene: NA; V gene: TRBV29-1; CDR3 protein: CSVHRESDYYQPQHF
clone size: NA; J gene: TRBJ2-3; D gene: NA; V gene: TRBV5-1; CDR3 protein: CASGAKGANTDTQYF
clone size: NA; J gene: TRBJ2-3; D gene: TRBD1; V gene: TRBV5-1; CDR3 protein: CASSLDGTGSDTQYF
clone size: NA; J gene: TRBJ1-2; D gene: NA; V gene: TRBV7-2; CDR3 protein: CASSLLEGNYGYTF
clone size: NA; J gene: TRBJ2-3; D gene: TRBD2; V gene: TRBV30; CDR3 protein: CAWKAGLGGTDTQYF
clone size: few; J gene: TRBJ2-5; D gene: NA; V gene: TRBV4-3; CDR3 protein: CASSRARKDQETQYF
clone size: NA; J gene: TRBJ2-1; D gene: TRBD1; V gene: TRBV29-1; CDR3 protein: CSGGQGVGYNEQFF
clone size: NA; J gene: TRBJ1-1; D gene: NA; V gene: TRBV2; CDR3 protein: CASSVLQGANTEAFF